The 21 T cell receptor beta chains given below trace back to one sample, sequenced in a study of vaccination and CD4 T cells after COVID-19. These receptors are not linked to any known antigen. As for treatment: approximately nine-day PBMC culture with coronavirus spike peptide pools or control peptides (ViraFEST assay). Sequencing of DNA taken from cultured CD4+ T cells relied on the Oncomine TCR Beta short-read assay. TCRdb passed the PCR reads through MiXCR, listing each CDR3 protein once. The sample includes over 20,000 distinct CDR3 sequences, roughly 44% of them seen just once. Sequenced here: CD4+ T cells from blood, cultured in vitro, sampled before SARS-CoV-2 vaccination. All receptors derive from a human donor who received a COVID-19 vaccine.

The rearrangement joins TRBV2 to TRBJ1-6; D perhaps matches TRBD1 (6 bases). Trimming cost V 0 bases and J 7 bases, with 10 bases left between them. This CDR3 comprises 15 residues. Germline CDR1 reads SNHLY; CDR2 reads FYNNEI. CDR3 amino acids: CASSEAGGRNSPLHF. The DNA of the CDR3 is TGTGCCAGCAGTGAAGCGGGGGGGCGGAATTCACCCCTCCACTTT. Complete variable domain (other parts from reference TRBV2 and TRBJ1-6): EPEVTQTPSHQVTQMGQEVILRCVPISNHLYFYWYRQILGQKVEFLVSFYNNEISEKSEIFDDQFSVERPDGSNFTLKIRSTKLEDSAMYFCASSEAGGRNSPLHFGNGTRLTVT.

This sequence joins TRBV7-6 and TRBJ2-5, with D tentatively TRBD1 (6 bases). Per germline, CDR1 SGHVS and CDR2 FNYEAQ. This CDR3 has 13 residues. The ends were cut back, 5 bases at V and 5 bases at J, with 12 bases in the middle. Here the CDR3 DNA reads TGTGCCAGCAGCAGTGGGACACTCGAGACCCAGTACTTC. It yields the protein CASSSGTLETQYF.

This clonotype occurred a few times. J is TRBJ1-1 and V is TRBV12-3 or TRBV12-4; maybe TRBD1 (6 bases). This CDR3 is 14 amino acids long. Trimming cost V 3 bases and J 0 bases, with 8 bases left between them. The CDR3 region is CASSFQGLNTEAFF. For the CDR3, the DNA is TGTGCCAGCAGTTTCCAGGGGTTGAACACTGAAGCTTTCTTT.

This clonotype was counted a single time. The chain is built from TRBV4-2 and TRBJ1-1, with 7 positions matching TRBD1. V shed 1 base, J shed 0 bases, and the junction held 5 bases outside the gene matches. Germline loops: CDR1 LGHNA, CDR2 YNFKEQ. There are 16 residues in the CDR3. The CDR3 DNA reads TGTGCCAGCAGCCAAGGGACAGGTGCTATGAACACTGAAGCTTTCTTT. It is translated as CASSQGTGAMNTEAFF.

J is TRBJ2-3 and V is TRBV20-1; 7 nucleotides align to TRBD2. Germline assignment: CDR1 DFQATT and CDR2 SNEGSKA (reference sequence). Losses at the gene ends were 3 bases for V and 2 bases for J; bases not matched to a gene: 5. The CDR3 extends over 14 amino acids. The CDR3 nucleotides are TGCAGTGCTAGTGGAGCGGGATCCACAGATACGCAGTATTTT. Amino acids: CSASGAGSTDTQYF.

The V and J genes are TRBV6-2 or TRBV6-3 and TRBJ1-5, with 8 nucleotides matching TRBD1. Unmatched junction bases numbered 7, after V lost 2 bases and J lost 7 bases. This CDR3 comprises 15 residues. CDR1 is MNHEY, CDR2 SVGEGT, per germline. The CDR3, as DNA: TGTGCCAGCAGTTACCCACAGGGGGAATTACAGCCCCAGCATTTT. As protein: CASSYPQGELQPQHF.

This clonotype occurred a few times. The J gene is TRBJ1-6, the V gene TRBV10-3; tentative D call: TRBD1 (5 bases). V was cut by 6 bases and J by 9 bases, with 21 bases left in between. This CDR3 comprises 16 residues. Germline V gene data show CDR1 as ENHRY and CDR2 as SYGVKD. The CDR3 region is CAISSGPNSQGSPLHF. CDR3 sequence (DNA): TGTGCCATCAGCTCGGGACCTAACTCCCAGGGTTCACCCCTCCACTTT.

The chain employs TRBV6-5 and TRBJ2-5; 11 bases map to TRBD2. Unmatched junction bases numbered 5, after V lost 4 bases and J lost 4 bases. The CDR3 has 15 residues. Germline lookup yields CDR1 MNHEY and CDR2 SVGAGI. CDR3 sequence (DNA): TGTGCCAGCAGTTCAAGACTAGCGGGGCCAGAGACCCAGTACTTC. Protein sequence: CASSSRLAGPETQYF.

The chain has TRBV12-3 or TRBV12-4 and TRBJ1-6; D not resolved. The ends were cut back, 4 bases at V and 2 bases at J, with 6 bases in the middle. This CDR3 has 14 residues. Here the CDR3 reads CASSSVAYNSPLHF. The CDR3 region has the DNA TGTGCCAGCAGTTCGGTGGCCTATAATTCACCCCTCCACTTT.

The CDR3 loop is CASATGQGAAGELFF. CDR3 nucleotides: TGTGCCAGCGCCACGGGACAGGGGGCGGCCGGGGAGCTGTTTTTT. The genes are TRBV19 and TRBJ2-2; TRBD1 matches at 12 bases. The CDR3 has 15 amino acids. The V gene's germline CDR1 is LNHDA and CDR2 SQIVND (reference sequence). V was clipped by 9 bases and J by 6 bases; unmatched bases: 8.

V is TRBV14 and J is TRBJ1-2, with 9 bases that match TRBD1. The CDR3 runs 14 residues. Germline loops: CDR1 SGHDN, CDR2 FVKESK. J was trimmed by 5 bases and V by 4 bases; bases with no gene match: 5. The CDR3, as DNA: TGTGCCAGCAGCCTGGGACAGGGTCGGTATGGCTACACCTTC. Encoded protein: CASSLGQGRYGYTF.

The chain links TRBV27 to TRBJ2-4; TRBD1 matches 8 bases. The germline gives CDR1 MNHEY, CDR2 SMNVEV (reference sequence). The V segment lost 3 bases and the J segment 7 bases; nucleotides outside the gene matches: 8. The CDR3 has 15 residues. CDR3 amino acids: CASSLSRTGINIQYF. CDR3 nucleotide sequence: TGTGCCAGCAGTTTGTCCCGGACAGGGATCAACATTCAGTACTTC.

V and J are TRBV25-1 and TRBJ1-6; 7 nucleotides line up with TRBD1. CDR1 is MGHDK and CDR2 is SYGVNS in the germline V gene. The length of the CDR3 is 13 residues. V lost 6 bases, J lost 7 bases, and 3 bases stayed unmatched. CDR3 in amino acids: CASSRTGNSPLHF. The CDR3 DNA follows: TGTGCCAGCAGCCGGACAGGCAATTCACCCCTCCACTTT.

The sample holds a few counts of this clonotype. The rearrangement links TRBV20-1 to TRBJ2-3, with D hard to call. Trimming removed 1 base at V and 5 bases at J, with 4 bases between. This CDR3 region has 11 residues. From germline, CDR1 is DFQATT and CDR2 SNEGSKA (reference sequence). The CDR3, as DNA: TGCAGTGCTAGAGTTGGAGATACGCAGTATTTT. It translates to CSARVGDTQYF.

The rearrangement uses TRBV7-2 and TRBJ2-1, with 8 bases fitting TRBD2. The V gene end was trimmed by 2 bases and the J gene end by 6 bases; junction bases not matched to a gene: 6. Germline CDR1 is SGHTA and CDR2 is FQGNSA. The CDR3 extends over 15 amino acids. CDR3 amino acids: CASSLMGSGVNEQFF. In DNA form, the CDR3 reads TGTGCCAGCAGCTTAATGGGTAGCGGGGTCAATGAGCAGTTCTTC.

This clonotype has just a few counts. The J gene is TRBJ2-3, the V gene TRBV12-3 or TRBV12-4, with 9 bases lining up with TRBD2. There are 16 residues in the CDR3. V shed 1 base, J shed 10 bases, and the junction held 12 bases outside the gene matches. The CDR3 loop is CASSLGGGAHNTPQYF. The CDR3 DNA sequence: TGTGCCAGCAGTTTAGGCGGGGGGGCCCACAATACTCCGCAGTATTTT.

This clonotype was observed a few times. The chain recombines TRBV7-8 with TRBJ1-6, with D possibly matching TRBD1 (5 bases). Trimming shortened V by 7 bases and J by 9 bases, and 16 bases separated the two germline ends. CDR1 and CDR2 from the germline V gene are SGHVS and FQNEAQ. The CDR3 totals 14 residues. The CDR3 bases are TGTGCCAGCATGATAGGGACCTCATCTTCACCCCTCCACTTT. It is translated as CASMIGTSSSPLHF. The entire variable domain, with the rest obtained from reference TRBV7-8 and TRBJ1-6, is as follows: GAGVSQSPRYKVAKRGQDVALRCDPISGHVSLFWYQQALGQGPEFLTYFQNEAQLDKSGLPSDRFFAERPEGSVSTLKIQRTQQEDSAVYLCASMIGTSSSPLHFGNGTRLTVT.

The chain recombines TRBV2 with TRBJ2-7; 8 bases map to TRBD2. CDR3 size: 15 residues. Losses at the gene ends were 6 bases for V and 2 bases for J; bases not matched to a gene: 9. Germline-derived CDR1 and CDR2 are SNHLY and FYNNEI. The CDR3: CASSTSGGAAYEQYF. In DNA form, the CDR3 reads TGTGCCAGCAGCACCTCGGGGGGGGCGGCCTACGAGCAGTACTTC.

Details on this clonotype: One end of the junction varies from germline; a read error may be responsible. V is TRBV6-4 and J is TRBJ1-1; 8 positions match TRBD1. The length of the CDR3 is 15 residues. Germline-derived CDR1 and CDR2 are MRHNA and SNTAGT. The CDR3 protein is CASTGQDGDSLKLYF. The CDR3 coding sequence is TGTGCCAGCACGGGACAGGACGGAGACTCACTGAAGCTTTACTTT.

The rearrangement links TRBV2 to TRBJ2-1; D not certain. Germline assignment: CDR1 SNHLY and CDR2 FYNNEI. CDR3 length: 11 residues. Trimming shortened V by 2 bases and J by 8 bases, and 4 bases separated the two germline ends. CDR3 sequence (DNA): TGTGCCAGCAGTGAACAGGATGAGCAGTTCTTC. Translated, it gives CASSEQDEQFF.

The rearrangement joins TRBV10-3 to TRBJ2-3; D gene unclear. Trimming removed 6 bases from V and 4 bases from J, with 8 bases in between. The germline gives CDR1 ENHRY, CDR2 SYGVKD. The CDR3 sequence is 12 residues long. In DNA form, the CDR3 reads TGTGCCATCAGCTCACTTGCAGATACGCAGTATTTT. Translated: CAISSLADTQYF.